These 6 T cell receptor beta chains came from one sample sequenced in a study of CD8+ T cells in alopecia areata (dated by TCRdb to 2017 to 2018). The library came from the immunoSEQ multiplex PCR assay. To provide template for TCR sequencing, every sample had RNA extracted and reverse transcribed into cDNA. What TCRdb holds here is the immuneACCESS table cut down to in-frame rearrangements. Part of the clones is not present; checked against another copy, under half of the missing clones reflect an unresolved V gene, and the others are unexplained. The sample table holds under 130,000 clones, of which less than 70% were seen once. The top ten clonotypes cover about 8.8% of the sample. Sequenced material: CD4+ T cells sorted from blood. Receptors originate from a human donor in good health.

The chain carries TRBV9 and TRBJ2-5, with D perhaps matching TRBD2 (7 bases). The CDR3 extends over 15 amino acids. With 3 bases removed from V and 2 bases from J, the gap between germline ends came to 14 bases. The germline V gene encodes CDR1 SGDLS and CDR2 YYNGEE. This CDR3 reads CASSEGGTAQETQYF. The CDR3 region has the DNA TGTGCCAGCAGCGAGGGGGGGACCGCACAAGAGACCCAGTACTTC.

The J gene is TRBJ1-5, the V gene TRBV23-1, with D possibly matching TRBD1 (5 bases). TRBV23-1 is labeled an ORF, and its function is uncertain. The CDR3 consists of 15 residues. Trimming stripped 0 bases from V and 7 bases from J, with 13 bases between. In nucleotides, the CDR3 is TGCGCCAGCAGTCAATCGACAGTTATATTGCAGCCCCAGCATTTT. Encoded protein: CASSQSTVILQPQHF.

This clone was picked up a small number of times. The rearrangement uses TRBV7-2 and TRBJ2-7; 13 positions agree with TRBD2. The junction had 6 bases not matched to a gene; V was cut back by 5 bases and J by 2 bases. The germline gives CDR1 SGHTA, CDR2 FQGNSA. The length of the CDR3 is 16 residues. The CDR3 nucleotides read TGTGCCAGCAGCCCCCGGACTAGCGGGGGTCCCTACGAGCAGTACTTC. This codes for CASSPRTSGGPYEQYF.

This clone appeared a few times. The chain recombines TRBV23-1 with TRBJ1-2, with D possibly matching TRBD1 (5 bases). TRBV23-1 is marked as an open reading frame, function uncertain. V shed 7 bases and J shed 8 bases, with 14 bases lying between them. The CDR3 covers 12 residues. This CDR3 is CASTHWHRGYTF. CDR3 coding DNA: TGCGCCAGCACCCACTGGCACAGGGGCTACACCTTC.

The CDR3 protein is CASSQAKASGDTQYF. CDR3 DNA sequence: TGTGCCAGCAGCCAAGCAAAGGCTAGCGGGGATACGCAGTATTTT. This sequence joins TRBV4-2 and TRBJ2-3, with 8 bases aligning to TRBD2. The CDR3 spans 15 residues. CDR1 is LGHNA and CDR2 is YNFKEQ in the germline V gene. V lost 1 base, J lost 6 bases, and 6 bases stayed unmatched.

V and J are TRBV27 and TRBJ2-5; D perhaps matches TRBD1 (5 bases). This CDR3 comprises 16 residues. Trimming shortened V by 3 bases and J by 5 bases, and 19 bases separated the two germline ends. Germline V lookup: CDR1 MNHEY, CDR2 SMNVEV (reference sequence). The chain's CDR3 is CASSLSWPGIGETQYF. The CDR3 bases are TGTGCCAGCAGTTTGTCCTGGCCAGGGATAGGGGAGACCCAGTACTTC.